The next 8 T cell receptor beta chains were all read from a single sample in a study of radiotherapy plus CTLA-4 blockade in lung cancer. Sequenced by immunoSEQ multiplex PCR; TCRdb stores in-frame clones only, minus some. Found here are 40,000 to 45,000 clones, approximately 71% of them singletons; the top ten hold approximately 2.4%. The starting material was peripheral blood, obtained from a patient treated with radiotherapy plus ipilimumab. The receptors derive from a human donor with non-small cell lung cancer whose response to radiotherapy plus ipilimumab could not be evaluated.

This rearrangement joins TRBV5-4 to TRBJ2-1; TRBD1 is a possible D gene (6 bases). This CDR3 spans 14 amino acids. In germline, CDR1 is SGHNT, CDR2 YYREEE (reference sequence). The V end lost 4 bases, the J end lost 9 bases, and 17 bases lay between the germline ends. The CDR3: CASSPGGEGIEQFF. CDR3 nucleotides: TGTGCCAGCAGCCCTGGGGGCGAGGGAATTGAGCAGTTCTTC.

A remark on this clone: Because the CDR3 is missing its conserved closing phenylalanine or tryptophan, this is likely a read error. The chain carries TRBV5-1 and TRBJ2-7; no clear D gene. Trimming shortened V by 7 bases and J by 3 bases, and 14 bases separated the two germline ends. The CDR3 has 13 amino acids. Per the germline V gene, CDR1 is SGHRS and CDR2 is YFSETQ. As DNA, the CDR3 is TGCGCCAGCTCCCCGACTCCAAACTACGAGCAGTACTCC. Protein product: CASSPTPNYEQYS.

V is TRBV6-5 and J is TRBJ2-1; 11 nucleotides agree with TRBD2. The junction had 5 bases not matched to a gene; V was cut back by 2 bases and J by 5 bases. This CDR3 has 16 residues. CDR1 MNHEY and CDR2 SVGAGI come from the germline V gene. In DNA, the CDR3 is TGTGCCAGCAGTTACGCGCTAGCGGGGGGACACAATGAGCAGTTCTTC. Amino acids: CASSYALAGGHNEQFF.

The rearrangement uses TRBV9 and TRBJ2-1, with D tentatively TRBD1 (6 bases). The V gene lost 0 bases and the J gene lost 6 bases, with 10 bases spanning the gap. CDR1 is SGDLS and CDR2 is YYNGEE in the germline V gene. The CDR3 sequence is 14 residues long. This chain's CDR3 is CASSVALGGNEQFF. CDR3 DNA: TGTGCCAGCAGCGTAGCACTAGGGGGCAATGAGCAGTTCTTC.

The chain links TRBV28 to TRBJ2-1; 9 nucleotides agree with TRBD1. CDR3 size: 15 residues. Germline lookup yields CDR1 MDHEN and CDR2 SYDVKM. Trimming at V came to 2 bases and at J to 9 bases, leaving 8 bases not matched to a gene. The CDR3 sequence is CASSLVRQGGGEQFF. DNA for the CDR3: TGTGCCAGCAGTTTAGTACGACAGGGGGGCGGTGAGCAGTTCTTC.

The rearrangement uses TRBV7-8 and TRBJ2-2, with D perhaps TRBD1 (5 bases). The CDR3 runs 16 residues. The V end lost 1 base, the J end lost 4 bases, and 13 bases lay between the germline ends. Per germline, CDR1 SGHVS and CDR2 FQNEAQ. The CDR3 coding sequence is TGTGCCAGCAGCTTAGATGGCAGGGCCTTCACCGGGGAGCTGTTTTTT. Protein sequence: CASSLDGRAFTGELFF.

This chain uses TRBV5-1 with TRBJ2-2; 7 bases align to TRBD1. This CDR3 has 16 residues. Germline values: CDR1 SGHRS, CDR2 YFSETQ. V shed 4 bases and J 2 bases; nucleotides not matched to a gene: 8. The CDR3 DNA sequence: TGCGCCAGCAGCCTGCAGGGGGTTTTAAACACCGGGGAGCTGTTTTTT. Its translation: CASSLQGVLNTGELFF.

The chain is built from TRBV5-1 and TRBJ1-6, with TRBD1 identical over 11 bases. Germline CDR1 SGHRS, CDR2 YFSETQ. The J segment lost 5 bases and the V segment lost 4 bases, leaving 5 bases of the junction unmatched. This CDR3 region has 16 residues. The CDR3 nucleotides read TGCGCCAGCAGCGCCGGACAGGGGGCGAATAATTCACCCCTCCACTTT. Its translation is CASSAGQGANNSPLHF.